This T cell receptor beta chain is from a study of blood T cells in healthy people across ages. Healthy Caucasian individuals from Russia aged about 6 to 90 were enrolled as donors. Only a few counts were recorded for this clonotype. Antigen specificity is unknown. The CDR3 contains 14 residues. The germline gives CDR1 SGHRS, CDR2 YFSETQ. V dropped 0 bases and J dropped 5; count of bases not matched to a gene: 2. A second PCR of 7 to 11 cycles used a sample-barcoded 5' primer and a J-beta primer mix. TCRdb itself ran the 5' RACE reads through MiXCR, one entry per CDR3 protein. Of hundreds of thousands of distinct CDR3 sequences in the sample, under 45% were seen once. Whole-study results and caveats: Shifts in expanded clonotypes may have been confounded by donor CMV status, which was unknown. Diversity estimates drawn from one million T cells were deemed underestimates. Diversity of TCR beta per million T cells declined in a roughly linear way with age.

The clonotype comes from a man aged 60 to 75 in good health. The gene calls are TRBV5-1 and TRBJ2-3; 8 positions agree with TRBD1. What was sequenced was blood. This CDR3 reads CASSLAQGEDTQYF. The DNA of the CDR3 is TGCGCCAGCAGCTTGGCACAGGGGGAAGATACGCAGTATTTT.